This entry concerns a single TCR beta chain. Clones were read by immunoSEQ multiplex PCR, and TCRdb kept only the in-frame ones, dropping some. Of 200,000 or so clones listed, around 80% are singletons. This sample is drawn from a study of blood T cell repertoires in COVID-19. Germline V gene data show CDR1 as SGHNT and CDR2 as YENEEA. This CDR3 is 13 amino acids long. V trimming: 3 bases; J trimming: 9 bases; junction bases outside the gene matches: 8. The V gene is TRBV11-3, the J gene TRBJ2-7; TRBD2 aligns across 7 bases. The receptor comes from a man aged 25 to 45 with active or convalescent COVID-19. Material for sequencing was peripheral blood. The CDR3 DNA is TGTGCCAGCAGCTTCAAGAGGGAGGGTCGGCAGTACTTC. Translated, it gives CASSFKREGRQYF. The full variable domain, rest sourced from reference TRBV11-3 and TRBJ2-7, is EAGVVQSPRYKIIEKKQPVAFWCNPISGHNTLYWYLQNLGQGPELLIRYENEEAVDDSQLPKDRFSAERLKGVDSTLKIQPAELGDSAVYLCASSFKREGRQYFGPGTRLTVT.